These T cell receptor beta chains were read from a single sample in a study of Ad26.COV2.S vaccination and SARS-CoV-2 variants. The assay was immunoSEQ multiplex PCR, and TCRdb's table has in-frame clones only and misses some. The table records some 480,000 clones, approximately 90% of them present only once. Sequencing used peripheral blood, obtained in a trial of Ad26.COV2.S vaccine versus placebo. Source of these receptors: a person aged 18 to 59 who received the Ad26.COV2.S COVID-19 vaccine or a placebo. Both conserved end residues are part of each CDR3. D genes are given only for firm matches. Part of the rows lack a size; the others show once, few, many or a class for expanded clones.

>TRBV2|-|TRBJ1-2|few
TGTGCCAGCAGTGAAGGAGTGTGGGGGAACTATGGCTACACCTTC
CASSEGVWGNYGYTF
>TRBV12-3/TRBV12-4|-|TRBJ1-3|-
TGTGCCAGCATCCCGGCAGGGCAAAACACCATATATTTT
CASIPAGQNTIYF
>TRBV7-2|TRBD1|TRBJ2-2|-
TGTGCCAGCAGCCTCCGGGCTGGGGGACAGCGCACCGGGGAGCTGTTTTTT
CASSLRAGGQRTGELFF
>TRBV4-3|-|TRBJ2-6|few
TGCGCCAGCAGCCAAGTCGTAGGCTCTGGGGCCAACGTCCTGACTTTC
CASSQVVGSGANVLTF
>TRBV19|-|TRBJ2-6|-
TGTGCCAGTAGTATAGGGGGGTCTGGGGCCAACGTCCTGACTTTC
CASSIGGSGANVLTF
>TRBV6-5|-|TRBJ1-2|-
TGTGCCAGCATCCCATCCGTCGCTAACTATGGCTACACCTTC
CASIPSVANYGYTF
>TRBV6-6|-|TRBJ2-1|-
TGTGCCAGCAGTTACTCGAACTCCCCTACCTACAATGAGCAGTTCTTC
CASSYSNSPTYNEQFF
>TRBV9|-|TRBJ2-7|-
TGTGCCAGCAGCGTAGGTGGGAACGGGGACGAGCAGTACTTC
CASSVGGNGDEQYF
>TRBV3-1/TRBV3-2|TRBD1|TRBJ1-4|-
TGTGCCAGCAGCCAAGATGCAGGGGGCCTTGCAACTAATGAAAAACTGTTTTTT
CASSQDAGGLATNEKLFF
>TRBV28|-|TRBJ1-4|once
TGTGCCAGCAGTTTACAGTCCAGGGACCCAACTAATGAAAAACTGTTTTTT
CASSLQSRDPTNEKLFF
>TRBV11-3|-|TRBJ2-1|-
TGTGCCAGCAGCGAAACAGCGTTCAGCTCCTACAATGAGCAGTTCTTC
CASSETAFSSYNEQFF
>TRBV13|-|TRBJ2-2|-
TGTGCCAGCAGCCTACGGTCTCAGGGTGATCCCGGGGAGCTGTTTTTT
CASSLRSQGDPGELFF
>TRBV3-1/TRBV3-2|-|TRBJ2-2|-
TGTGCCAGCAGCCAAGCCCGTGGTGGGCCCACCGGGGAGCTGTTTTTT
CASSQARGGPTGELFF
>TRBV9|TRBD2|TRBJ2-1|-
TGTGCCAGCAGCGTAGCCTTTGGACTAGCGGGAGTTCTTGAGCAGTTCTTC
CASSVAFGLAGVLEQFF
>TRBV29-1|-|TRBJ1-1|-
TGCAGCGTCTGGGAGTCTCCGGGGACTGAAGCTTTCTTT
CSVWESPGTEAFF
>TRBV19|TRBD1|TRBJ1-1|-
TGTGCCAGTAGTTTGGGGGACAGGAACACTGAAGCTTTCTTT
CASSLGDRNTEAFF
>TRBV28|-|TRBJ2-4|-
TGTGCCAGCATGGGGCAGAACTTAAACATTCAGTACTTC
CASMGQNLNIQYF
>TRBV28|-|TRBJ1-1|-
TGTGCCAGCAGTTTCCCGGGAAGCAGAGCCCTCACTGAAGCTTTCTTT
CASSFPGSRALTEAFF
>TRBV4-2|TRBD2|TRBJ2-7|many
TGTGCCAGCAGCCAAGGACTAGCGGGCTCCTACGAGCAGTACTTC
CASSQGLAGSYEQYF
>TRBV24-1|-|TRBJ1-3|-
TGTGCCACCAGTGATTTCCGGGACACTGGAAACACCATATATTTT
CATSDFRDTGNTIYF
>TRBV4-2|-|TRBJ1-6|few
TGTGCCAGCAGCCAAGGAAGGAGCTCCTATAATTCACCCCTCCACTTT
CASSQGRSSYNSPLHF
>TRBV5-1|TRBD2|TRBJ2-7|-
TGCGCCAGCAGGGAGACTAGCGGGAGTCAGGACGAGCAGTACTTC
CASRETSGSQDEQYF
>TRBV29-1|TRBD1|TRBJ2-1|-
TGCAGCGTTGTTAGCGACAGGGACAGGGAGCAGTTCTTC
CSVVSDRDREQFF
>TRBV27|TRBD1|TRBJ1-3|-
TGTGCCAGCAGTACAACCCCCGGGACAGGAAGGACCATATATTTT
CASSTTPGTGRTIYF
>TRBV12-3/TRBV12-4|-|TRBJ2-1|-
TGTGCCAGCAGGTGGGACACGTACAATGAGCAGTTCTTC
CASRWDTYNEQFF
>TRBV28|-|TRBJ2-5|-
TGTGCCAGCAGAAGGACGGGCAGGGAGACCCAGTACTTC
CASRRTGRETQYF
>TRBV5-6|TRBD2|TRBJ2-3|-
TGTGCCAGCAGCTTGCGTGCGGGGGGCACAGATACGCAGTATTTT
CASSLRAGGTDTQYF
>TRBV9|TRBD1|TRBJ1-4|-
TGTGCCAGCAGCGTAGGGCCCCGGACAGGAGCTCAAAAACTGTTTTTT
CASSVGPRTGAQKLFF
>TRBV7-9|-|TRBJ1-6|-
TGTGCCAGCAGCGTCAGCGTAGATTCACCCCTCCACTTT
CASSVSVDSPLHF